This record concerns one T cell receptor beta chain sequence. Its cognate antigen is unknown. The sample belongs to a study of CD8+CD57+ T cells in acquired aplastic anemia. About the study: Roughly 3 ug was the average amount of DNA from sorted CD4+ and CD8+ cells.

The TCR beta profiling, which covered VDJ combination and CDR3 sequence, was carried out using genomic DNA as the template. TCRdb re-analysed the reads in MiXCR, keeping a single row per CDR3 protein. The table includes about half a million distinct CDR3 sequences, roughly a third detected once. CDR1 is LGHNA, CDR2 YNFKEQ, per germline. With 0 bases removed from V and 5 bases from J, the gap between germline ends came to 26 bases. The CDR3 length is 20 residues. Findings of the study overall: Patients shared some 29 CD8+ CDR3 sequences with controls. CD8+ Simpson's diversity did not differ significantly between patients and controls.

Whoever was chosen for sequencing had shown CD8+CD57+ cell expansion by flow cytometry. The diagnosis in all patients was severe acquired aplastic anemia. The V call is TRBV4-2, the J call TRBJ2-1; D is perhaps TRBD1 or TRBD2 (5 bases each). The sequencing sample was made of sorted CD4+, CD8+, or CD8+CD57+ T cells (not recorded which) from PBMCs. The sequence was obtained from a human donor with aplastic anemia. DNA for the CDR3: TGTGCCAGCAGCCAAGATGGCGCCGGCAGAAGGGATGGGGGACACAATGAGCAGTTCTTC. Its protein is CASSQDGAGRRDGGHNEQFF.